This passage covers 31 T cell receptor beta chains from one sample sequenced in a study of blood T cell repertoires in COVID-19. Clones were read by immunoSEQ multiplex PCR, and TCRdb kept only the in-frame ones, dropping some. The table includes 200,000 to 250,000 clones, roughly four fifths detected once. Sequencing was done on a sample of peripheral blood. Receptors originate from a woman in her thirties who had recovered from COVID-19.

The V call is TRBV5-1, the J call TRBJ2-3; the match to TRBD1 covers 8 bases. Germline V gene lookup returns CDR1 SGHRS and CDR2 YFSETQ. With V trimmed by 4 bases and J by 4 bases, 8 bases remained unmatched. The CDR3 contains 15 residues. DNA of the CDR3: TGCGCCAGCAGCCGACCCGACAGGGGTGCAGATACGCAGTATTTT. This gives the protein CASSRPDRGADTQYF.

The chain employs TRBV5-1 and TRBJ1-3; D may be TRBD1 (6 bases). Trimming took 0 bases from V and 4 from J, leaving 11 bases between them. The CDR3 is 15 amino acids. Germline V gene sequence: CDR1 SGHRS, CDR2 YFSETQ. The CDR3 sequence is CASSLGQAVGNTIYF. As DNA, the CDR3 is TGCGCCAGCAGCTTGGGACAGGCCGTGGGAAACACCATATATTTT.

The rearrangement joins TRBV6-5 to TRBJ1-6; unclear D gene. The CDR3 runs to 15 residues. The V end was cut by 0 bases, the J end by 7 bases, with 10 bases between. Looked up from germline, CDR1 is MNHEY and CDR2 is SVGAGI. The CDR3 here is CASSYSPGFNSPLHF. Here the CDR3 DNA reads TGTGCCAGCAGTTACTCCCCGGGGTTCAATTCACCCCTCCACTTT.

The V gene is TRBV7-9, the J gene TRBJ2-1; 10 bases line up with TRBD2. With 4 bases clipped from V and 5 bases from J, the junction kept 5 bases outside the gene matches. The CDR3 covers 15 residues. The germline gives CDR1 SEHNR, CDR2 FQNEAQ (reference sequence). The CDR3 DNA reads as TGTGCCAGCAGCTCGCAAGCGGGGGGGGACAATGAGCAGTTCTTC. Translation: CASSSQAGGDNEQFF.

This clone showed up just a few times. The rearrangement links TRBV21-1 to TRBJ1-2. TRBV21-1 is a documented pseudogene. This CDR3 is 12 amino acids long. Here the CDR3 reads CASRRGEDGYTF. CDR3 sequence (DNA): TGTGCCAGCCGCCGAGGGGAGGATGGCTACACCTTC.

The chain is built from TRBV5-1 and TRBJ2-2; D uncertain. This CDR3 region has 16 residues. The V end lost 0 bases, the J end lost 1 base, and 10 bases lay between the germline ends. Germline V lookup: CDR1 SGHRS, CDR2 YFSETQ. The DNA of the CDR3 is TGCGCCAGCAGCTTGGACAGCTTCGGGAACACCGGGGAGCTGTTTTTT. As protein: CASSLDSFGNTGELFF. Full variable domain (rest looked up from reference TRBV5-1 and TRBJ2-2): KAGVTQTPRYLIKTRGQQVTLSCSPISGHRSVSWYQQTPGQGLQFLFEYFSETQRNKGNFPGRFSGRQFSNSRSEMNVSTLELGDSALYLCASSLDSFGNTGELFFGEGSRLTVL.

This clone was counted a few times. The rearrangement uses TRBV5-4 and TRBJ1-6; possible D gene TRBD1, 6 bases. The CDR3 spans 15 residues. CDR1 SGHNT and CDR2 YYREEE come from the germline V gene (reference sequence). V lost 2 bases and J 7 bases, leaving 13 bases between the germline ends. The CDR3 protein is CASSFPGQPNSPLHF. The CDR3 DNA follows: TGTGCCAGCAGCTTTCCTGGACAGCCGAATTCACCCCTCCACTTT. Variable domain in full (rest from reference TRBV5-4 and TRBJ1-6): ETGVTQSPTHLIKTRGQQVTLRCSSQSGHNTVSWYQQALGQGPQFIFQYYREEENGRGNFPPRFSGLQFPNYSSELNVNALELDDSALYLCASSFPGQPNSPLHFGNGTRLTVT.

The chain recombines TRBV2 with TRBJ1-5; 10 bases match TRBD1. V lost 4 bases, J lost 7 bases, and 4 bases stayed unmatched. There are 14 residues in the CDR3. Germline loops: CDR1 SNHLY, CDR2 FYNNEI. The CDR3 coding sequence is TGTGCCAGCAGTGGGACAGGGGGGGAACAGCCCCAGCATTTT. Amino acid sequence: CASSGTGGEQPQHF.

This clone was picked up a small number of times. The chain is built from TRBV5-5 and TRBJ1-5; D perhaps matches TRBD1 (5 bases). This CDR3 region has 15 residues. Germline V gene data show CDR1 as SGHKS and CDR2 as YYEKEE (reference sequence). V was clipped by 4 bases and J by 1 base, with 12 bases between them. This chain's CDR3 is CASSQGLQSNQPQHF. The CDR3 DNA sequence: TGTGCCAGCAGCCAGGGCCTCCAAAGCAATCAGCCCCAGCATTTT.

The chain employs TRBV27 and TRBJ1-5; 8 bases match TRBD1. J gave up 7 bases and V 3 bases, and 5 bases lay outside the gene matches. The germline V gene has CDR1 MNHEY and CDR2 SMNVEV (reference sequence). The CDR3 runs to 14 residues. CDR3 nucleotides: TGTGCCAGCAGTTTCCGACAGGGGCAACAGCCCCAGCATTTT. Amino acid sequence: CASSFRQGQQPQHF.

The rearrangement joins TRBV7-9 to TRBJ1-2, with 9 bases fitting TRBD1. Trimming removed 6 bases from V and 8 bases from J; junction bases left unmatched: 13. CDR3 size: 15 residues. CDR1 is SEHNR, CDR2 FQNEAQ, per germline (reference sequence). This CDR3 reads CASRPGDRDRSGYTF. The CDR3 DNA reads TGTGCCAGCAGACCGGGGGACAGGGATCGCTCCGGCTACACCTTC.

V is TRBV7-9 and J is TRBJ1-5, with D perhaps matching TRBD1 (5 bases). V lost 5 bases and J 7 bases, leaving 12 bases between the germline ends. Germline lookup yields CDR1 SEHNR and CDR2 FQNEAQ (reference sequence). This CDR3 is 13 amino acids long. This CDR3 is CASSLTGLQPQHF. For the CDR3, the DNA is TGTGCCAGCAGCCTTACAGGTTTGCAGCCCCAGCATTTT.

This chain joins TRBV28 and TRBJ1-3, with D unclear. Deletions cut 7 bases from V and 0 bases from J, with 13 bases between. CDR3 length: 15 amino acids. Looked up from germline, CDR1 is MDHEN and CDR2 is SYDVKM. The CDR3 DNA reads as TGTGCCAGCACCTTAATTAGAGCCTCTGGAAACACCATATATTTT. It yields the protein CASTLIRASGNTIYF.

This chain connects TRBV13 to TRBJ1-1; 11 nucleotides match TRBD1. The CDR3 consists of 14 residues. Losses at the gene ends were 5 bases for V and 9 bases for J; bases not matched to a gene: 8. Per germline, CDR1 PRHDT and CDR2 FYEKMQ (reference sequence). Here the CDR3 reads CASSTWTGGEKAFF. The CDR3 DNA reads as TGTGCCAGCAGCACCTGGACAGGGGGCGAGAAAGCTTTCTTT.

The CDR3 coding sequence is TGTGCCAGCAGCTTGGAGGGGAAGAATCAGCCCCAGCATTTT. This gives the protein CASSLEGKNQPQHF. The chain has TRBV5-4 and TRBJ1-5; maybe TRBD1 (5 bases). The V and J ends lost 0 bases and 4 bases respectively, with 8 bases between them. Germline values: CDR1 SGHNT, CDR2 YYREEE (reference sequence). The CDR3 extends over 14 amino acids.

The V gene is TRBV19, the J gene TRBJ2-7; 9 nucleotides line up with TRBD1. CDR3 length equals 17 residues. Germline trimming cut 3 bases from V and 0 bases from J; bases unmatched to any gene: 9. Germline loops: CDR1 LNHDA, CDR2 SQIVND (reference sequence). As DNA, the CDR3 is TGTGCCAGTAGTATTGGCCGGACAGGGGCCTCCTCCTACGAGCAGTACTTC. Amino acids: CASSIGRTGASSYEQYF.

This clone showed up just a few times. This sequence joins TRBV11-2 and TRBJ2-2, with 8 bases aligning to TRBD1. CDR3 length: 17 residues. With 1 base clipped from V and 2 bases from J, the junction kept 6 bases outside the gene matches. The germline CDR1 and CDR2 sequences are SGHAT and FQNNGV. In DNA, the CDR3 is TGTGCCAGCAGCTTAGCTTGGCAGGGGGCTAACACCGGGGAGCTGTTTTTT. Its translation is CASSLAWQGANTGELFF.

This chain connects TRBV27 to TRBJ2-7; 7 bases agree with TRBD1. This CDR3 has 15 residues. Germline loops: CDR1 MNHEY, CDR2 SMNVEV (reference sequence). Losses at the gene ends were 0 bases for V and 6 bases for J; bases not matched to a gene: 8. The CDR3 DNA sequence: TGTGCCAGCAGTTTATCAGGGGGCGCTGGCCGCGAGCAGTACTTC. It specifies CASSLSGGAGREQYF.

V is TRBV19 and J is TRBJ1-5, with 11 positions matching TRBD1. This CDR3 has 17 residues. The V gene's germline CDR1 is LNHDA and CDR2 SQIVND (reference sequence). The V segment lost 3 bases and the J segment 2 bases; nucleotides outside the gene matches: 6. The DNA for the CDR3 is TGTGCCAGTAGTATCCTCCCGGGACAGGGGGGCAATCAGCCCCAGCATTTT. It codes for CASSILPGQGGNQPQHF.

This clone has a single count. The chain uses TRBV25-1 and TRBJ2-2; D call uncertain. The germline V and J ends were trimmed by 3 bases and 5 bases, with 4 bases remaining between them. CDR1 and CDR2 from the germline V gene are MGHDK and SYGVNS. The length of the CDR3 is 12 residues. The CDR3 is CASSDTTGELFF. The CDR3 DNA is TGTGCCAGCAGTGACACAACCGGGGAGCTGTTTTTT.

This sequence joins TRBV6-9 and TRBJ2-7; no reliable D call. The CDR3 length is 15 residues. The V end lost 2 bases, the J end lost 6 bases, and 17 bases lay between the germline ends. In germline, CDR1 is MNHGY, CDR2 SVAAGI. The CDR3 DNA follows: TGTGCCAGCAGTTATAAAACAGCTACACCCCTCGAGCAGTACTTC. This translates into CASSYKTATPLEQYF.

V usage is TRBV7-2 and J usage is TRBJ2-4; D is unresolved. Trimming removed 5 bases from V and 5 bases from J, with 13 bases in between. Germline CDR1 is SGHTA and CDR2 is FQGNSA. CDR3 length equals 14 residues. The CDR3 sequence is CASSPPGLQNIQYF. The CDR3 DNA follows: TGTGCCAGCAGCCCCCCTGGGCTCCAAAACATTCAGTACTTC.

This clone was observed a handful of times. This rearrangement joins TRBV5-4 to TRBJ1-6; D is unclear. This CDR3 region has 14 residues. CDR1 is SGHNT and CDR2 is YYREEE in the germline V gene (reference sequence). V lost 1 base to trimming and J lost 6 bases, with 8 bases between them. CDR3 amino acids: CASSLTVGNSPLHF. The CDR3 DNA sequence: TGTGCCAGCAGCTTGACGGTTGGTAATTCACCCCTCCACTTT.

This chain joins TRBV15 and TRBJ1-6; unclear D gene. V was cut by 1 base and J by 3 bases, with 10 bases left in between. The CDR3 totals 16 residues. Germline V CDR1 and CDR2: LNHNV, YYDKDF (reference sequence). This chain's CDR3 is CATSRGLGVYNSPLHF. CDR3 in DNA: TGTGCCACCAGCAGAGGTTTGGGCGTCTATAATTCACCCCTCCACTTT.

V usage is TRBV5-1 and J usage is TRBJ2-3, with D possibly matching TRBD2 (6 bases). Germline values: CDR1 SGHRS, CDR2 YFSETQ. Trimming pared 1 base from V and 0 bases from J, leaving 6 bases between. There are 14 residues in the CDR3. Here the CDR3 DNA reads TGCGCCAGCAGCTTGACTAGCAGCACAGATACGCAGTATTTT. Protein product: CASSLTSSTDTQYF.

The chain is built from TRBV19 and TRBJ1-1; no reliable D call. The ends were cut back, 5 bases at V and 1 base at J, with 11 bases in the middle. CDR3 length: 14 amino acids. Germline V gives CDR1 LNHDA, CDR2 SQIVND (reference sequence). The CDR3 coding sequence is TGTGCCAGTAGTGAGGACTCCGGGAACACTGAAGCTTTCTTT. It encodes CASSEDSGNTEAFF.

The chain carries TRBV27 and TRBJ1-5, with 10 nucleotides matching TRBD1. The V and J ends lost 5 bases and 3 bases, in that order; junction bases with no gene match: 19. The CDR3 runs 20 residues. Germline CDR1 reads MNHEY; CDR2 reads SMNVEV (reference sequence). The CDR3 DNA is TGTGCCAGCAGTCACTTCCCGGACAGGGGGGGACTCAGGGTCAATCAGCCCCAGCATTTT. Protein sequence: CASSHFPDRGGLRVNQPQHF.

V and J are TRBV28 and TRBJ1-2; TRBD1 agrees at 10 bases. The CDR3 runs 13 residues. The germline CDR1 and CDR2 sequences are MDHEN and SYDVKM. The V gene end was trimmed by 6 bases and the J gene end by 6 bases; junction bases not matched to a gene: 4. Written as DNA, the CDR3 is TGTGCCAGCAGGATCGGACAGGGGGATGGCTACACCTTC. This codes for CASRIGQGDGYTF.

The V call is TRBV6-2 or TRBV6-3, the J call TRBJ2-7; 11 bases match TRBD2. The CDR3 has 15 amino acids. J was trimmed by 7 bases and V by 2 bases; bases with no gene match: 7. Looked up from germline, CDR1 is MNHEY and CDR2 is SVGEGT. This chain's CDR3 is CASSYLLAGAREQYF. The DNA of the CDR3 is TGTGCCAGCAGTTACCTACTAGCGGGAGCTCGGGAGCAGTACTTC.

The gene calls are TRBV28 and TRBJ2-7, with 12 bases identical to TRBD2. Germline V lookup: CDR1 MDHEN, CDR2 SYDVKM. The CDR3 extends over 14 amino acids. The V gene end was trimmed by 7 bases and the J gene end by 4 bases; junction bases not matched to a gene: 5. For the CDR3, the DNA is TGTGCCAGCACTAAGACTAGCGGGAGTTACGAGCAGTACTTC. Protein sequence: CASTKTSGSYEQYF.

The chain uses TRBV5-4 and TRBJ2-7, with 9 bases aligning to TRBD2. The J segment lost 2 bases and the V segment lost 4 bases, leaving 16 bases of the junction unmatched. The CDR3 is 18 amino acids. CDR1 SGHNT and CDR2 YYREEE come from the germline V gene (reference sequence). CDR3 coding DNA: TGTGCCAGCAGCGTAAGTACCGGGCTAGCGGGACTTACCTACGAGCAGTACTTC. Translation gives CASSVSTGLAGLTYEQYF.